What follows are 22 T cell receptor beta chains derived from one specimen sequenced in a study of T cell responses to AZD1222 COVID-19 vaccine. Profiled with immunoSEQ multiplex PCR; TCRdb holds only in-frame clones, not every one. Found here are 65,000 to 70,000 clones, less than 90% of them singletons; the top ten hold around 25%. Material: peripheral blood, obtained 28 days after the second AZD1222 dose. These TCRs come from an adult who received the AZD1222 COVID-19 vaccine.

The chain links TRBV3-1 (or the pseudogene TRBV3-2) to TRBJ2-7; no definite D call. V was pared by 0 bases and J by 6 bases, with 9 bases between. The CDR3 extends over 13 amino acids. CDR1 and CDR2 from the germline V gene are LGHDT and YNNKEL (reference sequence). CDR3 sequence: CASSQDRPTEQYF. The DNA of the CDR3 is TGTGCCAGCAGCCAAGATCGTCCCACCGAGCAGTACTTC.

The J gene is TRBJ2-1, the V gene TRBV11-2; D is unclear. Deletions cut 5 bases from V and 12 bases from J, with 14 bases between. The CDR3 is 12 amino acids. Germline CDR1 reads SGHAT; CDR2 reads FQNNGV. CDR3 residues: CASSKETVGQFF. CDR3 DNA: TGTGCCAGCAGCAAGGAGACCGTTGGGCAGTTCTTC.

The chain links TRBV7-9 to TRBJ2-2, with TRBD1 as a possible D gene (5 bases). Trimming removed 0 bases at V and 6 bases at J, with 8 bases between. From germline, CDR1 is SEHNR and CDR2 FQNEAQ (reference sequence). The CDR3 sequence is 14 residues long. In nucleotides, the CDR3 is TGTGCCAGCAGCTTAGCGGGGCGAGCCGGGGAGCTGTTTTTT. Its translation is CASSLAGRAGELFF. Filled out from reference TRBV7-9 and TRBJ2-2, the complete variable domain reads DTGVSQNPRHKITKRGQNVTFRCDPISEHNRLYWYRQTLGQGPEFLTYFQNEAQLEKSRLLSDRFSAERPKGSFSTLEIQRTEQGDSAMYLCASSLAGRAGELFFGEGSRLTVL.

The chain has TRBV28 and TRBJ1-6; possibly TRBD1 for D (5 bases). Germline values: CDR1 MDHEN, CDR2 SYDVKM. V was shortened by 8 bases and J by 8 bases, with 16 bases between the two germline ends. The CDR3 runs to 14 residues. Here the CDR3 DNA reads TGTGCCAGCCACCCGCCAGGGTCGTATTCACCCCTCCACTTT. This sequence encodes CASHPPGSYSPLHF.

The J gene is TRBJ2-5, the V gene TRBV3-1 (or the pseudogene TRBV3-2), with no clear D. There are 15 residues in the CDR3. Trimming stripped 4 bases from V and 1 base from J, with 13 bases between. Germline loops: CDR1 LGHDT, CDR2 YNNKEL (reference sequence). The CDR3 is CASSLWQVGQETQYF. In DNA form, the CDR3 reads TGTGCCAGCAGCCTCTGGCAGGTTGGCCAAGAGACCCAGTACTTC.

The V call is TRBV27, the J call TRBJ1-5; D is ambiguous. V lost 5 bases to trimming and J lost 5 bases, with 16 bases between them. This CDR3 is built from 15 residues. Germline-derived CDR1 and CDR2 are MNHEY and SMNVEV (reference sequence). CDR3 bases: TGTGCCAGCAGTCCCCTGGACGGAATGCATCAGCCCCAGCATTTT. Translation: CASSPLDGMHQPQHF.

A few counts support this clone. V usage is TRBV6-1 and J usage is TRBJ2-7; D remains unclear. The V gene lost 1 base and the J gene lost 2 bases, with 9 bases spanning the gap. This CDR3 comprises 14 residues. Looked up from germline, CDR1 is MNHNS and CDR2 is SASEGT. CDR3 sequence reads: CASSEGGRTYEQYF. CDR3 in DNA: TGTGCCAGCAGTGAAGGGGGTAGAACCTACGAGCAGTACTTC.

The rearrangement links TRBV7-2 to TRBJ2-1, with TRBD2 matching 10 bases. The CDR3 has 15 amino acids. CDR1 and CDR2 (germline): SGHTA, FQGNSA. The junction had 4 bases not matched to a gene; V was cut back by 1 base and J by 7 bases. CDR3 coding DNA: TGTGCCAGCAGCTTAGACCAGCGGGAGGGTAATGAGCAGTTCTTC. This translates into CASSLDQREGNEQFF.

The chain uses TRBV9 and TRBJ2-1; 11 bases line up with TRBD2. The germline gives CDR1 SGDLS, CDR2 YYNGEE. This CDR3 has 16 amino acids. Trimming took 1 base from V and 6 from J; bases not matched to a gene: 6. The CDR3 bases are TGTGCCAGCAGCGTATCTCTAGCGGGGGGCCTCAATGAGCAGTTCTTC. Its protein is CASSVSLAGGLNEQFF.

The genes are TRBV6-5 and TRBJ1-5; 7 bases line up with TRBD1. The CDR3 consists of 14 residues. Germline CDR1 MNHEY, CDR2 SVGAGI. V was clipped by 5 bases and J by 7 bases; unmatched bases: 8. CDR3 DNA sequence: TGTGCCAGCAGTAGAGTACAGGGGAGGCAGCCCCAGCATTTT. Its protein is CASSRVQGRQPQHF.

This chain joins TRBV19 and TRBJ2-1, with 8 nucleotides matching TRBD2. From germline, CDR1 is LNHDA and CDR2 SQIVND (reference sequence). V was clipped by 0 bases and J by 2 bases; unmatched bases: 3. The CDR3 runs 16 residues. CDR3 sequence: CASSIEREAPYNEQFF. The CDR3 coding sequence is TGTGCCAGTAGTATAGAGCGGGAGGCCCCCTACAATGAGCAGTTCTTC.

The CDR3 sequence is CASSLGGRFNEKLFF. CDR3 bases: TGTGCCAGCAGCTTAGGGGGCCGATTTAATGAAAAACTGTTTTTT. The rearrangement joins TRBV7-9 to TRBJ1-4; TRBD1 is a possible D gene (5 bases). Germline loops: CDR1 SEHNR, CDR2 FQNEAQ (reference sequence). This CDR3 region has 15 residues. V shed 1 base and J shed 4 bases, with 10 bases lying between them. The full variable domain, rest sourced from reference TRBV7-9 and TRBJ1-4, is DTGVSQNPRHKITKRGQNVTFRCDPISEHNRLYWYRQTLGQGPEFLTYFQNEAQLEKSRLLSDRFSAERPKGSFSTLEIQRTEQGDSAMYLCASSLGGRFNEKLFFGSGTQLSVL.

This clone has only a few counts. This chain uses TRBV6-6 with TRBJ2-7; 12 bases match TRBD2. Per germline, CDR1 MNHNY and CDR2 SVGAGI (reference sequence). Trimming removed 5 bases from V and 3 bases from J; junction bases left unmatched: 5. CDR3 size: 15 residues. In DNA form, the CDR3 reads TGTGCCAGCAGTCGACGGACTAGCGGGAACTACGAGCAGTACTTC. Encoded protein: CASSRRTSGNYEQYF.

V and J are TRBV25-1 and TRBJ2-1, with D maybe TRBD1 (6 bases). This CDR3 has 14 residues. The germline gives CDR1 MGHDK, CDR2 SYGVNS. V lost 3 bases and J lost 6, with 12 bases in between. CDR3 in DNA: TGTGCCAGCAGTGACCCTCGGACAGCCAATGAGCAGTTCTTC. Translating it yields CASSDPRTANEQFF.

The chain recombines TRBV19 with TRBJ2-3; 7 bases match TRBD1. The J segment lost 1 base and the V segment lost 5 bases, leaving 9 bases of the junction unmatched. CDR1 and CDR2 from the germline V gene are LNHDA and SQIVND (reference sequence). The length of the CDR3 is 16 residues. DNA for the CDR3: TGTGCCAGTAGTGTACGACAGGGAAGTGGCACAGATACGCAGTATTTT. This encodes CASSVRQGSGTDTQYF.

The V gene is TRBV5-1, the J gene TRBJ2-1, with 7 bases lining up with TRBD1. J gave up 5 bases and V 0 bases, and 2 bases lay outside the gene matches. Germline V gene lookup returns CDR1 SGHRS and CDR2 YFSETQ. The length of the CDR3 is 14 residues. The CDR3: CASSLGQGNNEQFF. The DNA for the CDR3 is TGCGCCAGCAGCTTGGGACAGGGAAACAATGAGCAGTTCTTC.

This chain links TRBV3-1 (or the pseudogene TRBV3-2) with TRBJ2-7, with D unresolved. The germline V and J ends were trimmed by 0 bases and 3 bases, with 3 bases remaining between them. Per the germline V gene, CDR1 is LGHDT and CDR2 is YNNKEL (reference sequence). The CDR3 has 12 residues. The CDR3 protein is CASSQEFYEQYF. The CDR3 bases are TGTGCCAGCAGCCAAGAATTCTACGAGCAGTACTTC.

V gene TRBV9 combines with J gene TRBJ2-3; 11 bases agree with TRBD2. Unmatched junction bases numbered 5, after V lost 0 bases and J lost 8 bases. The CDR3 has 15 amino acids. Germline assignment: CDR1 SGDLS and CDR2 YYNGEE. The CDR3 DNA reads as TGTGCCAGCAGCGTAGATAGCGGGGGGGAAGCTACGCAGTATTTT. Translated: CASSVDSGGEATQYF.

J is TRBJ1-5 and V is TRBV7-8; the D gene is possibly TRBD1 (6 bases). This CDR3 is built from 16 residues. Germline values: CDR1 SGHVS, CDR2 FQNEAQ. V was cut by 5 bases and J by 7 bases, with 21 bases left in between. CDR3 sequence (DNA): TGTGCCAGCAGCATTCAGGGGATGGGAATCGGACAGCCCCAGCATTTT. Translated, it gives CASSIQGMGIGQPQHF.

This chain links TRBV5-1 with TRBJ1-2; weak D call: TRBD1 (5 bases). Germline CDR1 and CDR2: SGHRS and YFSETQ. With 4 bases removed from V and 3 bases from J, the gap between germline ends came to 16 bases. The CDR3 runs 15 residues. CDR3 in DNA: TGCGCCAGCAGCCTCTTCCCGGGGCTAGACTATGGCTACACCTTC. It is translated as CASSLFPGLDYGYTF.

The chain uses TRBV6-4 and TRBJ2-2, with 9 nucleotides matching TRBD2. The CDR3 consists of 14 residues. The J segment lost 1 base and the V segment lost 6 bases, leaving 0 bases of the junction unmatched. The germline gives CDR1 MRHNA, CDR2 SNTAGT. As DNA, the CDR3 is TGTGCCAGCAGAGCGGGAGGGAACACCGGGGAGCTGTTTTTT. Its translation: CASRAGGNTGELFF.

As concerns this clone: One end of the junction is discordant with germline, which a read error may explain. The chain joins TRBV19 to TRBJ2-2, with 9 bases fitting TRBD1. The CDR3 has 16 residues. In germline, CDR1 is LNHDA, CDR2 SQIVND (reference sequence). This CDR3 is CASRTLDRGGTRELFF. CDR3 bases: TGTGCCAGTAGGACCCTGGACAGGGGAGGCACCCGGGAGCTGTTTTTT. Complete variable domain (other parts from reference TRBV19 and TRBJ2-2): DGGITQSPKYLFRKEGQNVTLSCEQNLNHDAMYWYRQDPGQGLRLIYYSQIVNDFQKGDIAEGYSVSREKKESFPLTVTSAQKNPTAFYLCASRTLDRGGTRELFFGEGSRLTVL.